A single sample is the source of the 32 T cell receptor beta chains below, sequenced in a study of human T cells and chemical hapten exposure. Regarding time point: patch test 3, about 24 weeks after DPC sensitization. The treatment here: therapeutic diphenylcyclopropenone sensitization with weekly scalp DPC. MiXCR, run by TCRdb on the RACE reads, gives a single entry per CDR3 protein. The profile shows approximately 110,000 distinct CDR3 sequences, approximately 36% of them singletons. Sequencing used whole blood, obtained in connection with sensitization to the hapten diphenylcyclopropenone (DPC). The receptor source for this set is a man aged 35 to 55 with alopecia areata. Some clones in this sample may be carry-over from other donors' samples.

This sequence joins TRBV12-3 or TRBV12-4 and TRBJ1-2, with unresolved D. The V end was cut by 4 bases, the J end by 4 bases, with 16 bases between. The CDR3 has 15 amino acids. The CDR3 loop is CASSYRETPRYGYTF. The DNA of the CDR3 is TGTGCCAGCAGTTATCGAGAGACACCACGCTATGGCTACACCTTC.

This clonotype was detected only once. V and J are TRBV27 and TRBJ2-7, with 16 nucleotides matching TRBD2. This CDR3 is built from 21 residues. CDR1 is MNHEY, CDR2 SMNVEV, per germline (reference sequence). The junction had 17 bases not matched to a gene; V was cut back by 2 bases and J by 4 bases. The CDR3 region has the DNA TGTGCCAGCAGTTTAGCCTACTCGGGACTAGCGGGAGGGCTTATTATTTACGAGCAGTACTTC. This sequence encodes CASSLAYSGLAGGLIIYEQYF.

V usage is TRBV11-2 and J usage is TRBJ2-3; 7 bases line up with TRBD1. Germline V gene lookup returns CDR1 SGHAT and CDR2 FQNNGV. This CDR3 spans 15 amino acids. V lost 6 bases, J lost 2 bases, and 8 bases stayed unmatched. The chain's CDR3 is CASSSGQINTDTQYF. DNA of the CDR3: TGTGCCAGCAGTTCGGGACAGATCAACACAGATACGCAGTATTTT.

V gene TRBV7-2 combines with J gene TRBJ1-5, with TRBD1 matching over 9 bases. CDR3 length: 17 amino acids. Germline-derived CDR1 and CDR2 are SGHTA and FQGNSA. The V segment lost 3 bases and the J segment 11 bases; nucleotides outside the gene matches: 17. This CDR3 is CASSFPTGGSQFAAQHF. DNA of the CDR3: TGTGCCAGCAGCTTTCCGACAGGGGGTTCCCAATTCGCAGCCCAGCATTTT.

This clonotype was counted a few times. The chain combines TRBV7-2 with TRBJ2-1; tentative D call: TRBD1 (6 bases). The CDR3 extends over 14 amino acids. V lost 2 bases to trimming and J lost 2 bases, with 7 bases between them. Germline V gene data show CDR1 as SGHTA and CDR2 as FQGNSA. CDR3 nucleotides: TGTGCCAGCAGCTTACAGGGGACCTACAATGAGCAGTTCTTC. As protein: CASSLQGTYNEQFF. Together with reference TRBV7-2 and TRBJ2-1, the CDR3 gives the full variable domain: GAGVSQSPSNKVTEKGKDVELRCDPISGHTALYWYRQSLGQGLEFLIYFQGNSAPDKSGLPSDRFSAERTGGSVSTLTIQRTQQEDSAVYLCASSLQGTYNEQFFGPGTRLTVL.

Only a few counts were recorded for this clonotype. This sequence joins TRBV6-1 and TRBJ2-7, with 8 bases that match TRBD1. Germline CDR1 and CDR2: MNHNS and SASEGT. The V gene end was trimmed by 6 bases and the J gene end by 0 bases; junction bases not matched to a gene: 4. This CDR3 has 14 amino acids. Written as DNA, the CDR3 is TGTGCCAGCAGCGTGACAGGGGACTCCTACGAGCAGTACTTC. Its protein is CASSVTGDSYEQYF.

V usage is TRBV27 and J usage is TRBJ2-3; D ambiguous. Trimming took off 3 bases at V and 0 bases at J, with 4 bases between the two ends. This CDR3 is 13 amino acids long. CDR1 is MNHEY and CDR2 is SMNVEV in the germline V gene (reference sequence). CDR3 nucleotides: TGTGCCAGCAGTTTCTCTAGCACAGATACGCAGTATTTT. It specifies CASSFSSTDTQYF.

V and J are TRBV7-4 and TRBJ2-3; TRBD2 aligns across 7 bases. The germline CDR1 and CDR2 sequences are SGHVT and SQSDAQ. V gave up 2 bases and J gave up 4 bases; unmatched junction bases: 30. This CDR3 comprises 23 residues. CDR3 amino acids: CASSLTRDGPFSLSGEGADTQYF. The CDR3, as DNA: TGTGCCAGCAGCTTAACCCGGGACGGACCCTTCTCCCTCTCGGGGGAGGGAGCAGATACGCAGTATTTT.

The chain uses TRBV20-1 and TRBJ2-3, with 12 positions matching TRBD2. The CDR3 extends over 15 amino acids. J gave up 8 bases and V 3 bases, and 9 bases lay outside the gene matches. Germline CDR1 is DFQATT and CDR2 is SNEGSKA (reference sequence). The CDR3 is CSASPTSGRSGTQYF. In DNA form, the CDR3 reads TGCAGTGCTAGCCCGACTAGCGGGAGAAGCGGTACGCAGTATTTT.

This chain uses TRBV5-6 with TRBJ1-5, with unresolved D. Looked up from germline, CDR1 is SGHDT and CDR2 is YYEEEE. V lost 0 bases and J 4 bases, leaving 11 bases between the germline ends. This CDR3 is 15 amino acids long. CDR3: CASSLAGRRNQPQHF. The CDR3 DNA reads as TGTGCCAGCAGCTTGGCGGGCAGGAGGAATCAGCCCCAGCATTTT.

The chain couples TRBV9 to TRBJ1-1, with D maybe TRBD1 (5 bases). This CDR3 region has 15 residues. CDR1 is SGDLS, CDR2 YYNGEE, per germline. The V end lost 3 bases, the J end lost 4 bases, and 16 bases lay between the germline ends. The CDR3 here is CASSGSGLVGTEAFF. The CDR3 DNA reads as TGTGCCAGCAGCGGTTCGGGACTTGTGGGCACTGAAGCTTTCTTT.

V is TRBV29-1 and J is TRBJ2-3, with 12 bases that match TRBD2. Germline values: CDR1 SQVTM, CDR2 ANQGSEA. V shed 6 bases and J 1 base; nucleotides not matched to a gene: 5. The CDR3 loop spans 15 amino acids. DNA for the CDR3: TGCAGCGTAACCGGGACTAGCGGGCGCACAGATACGCAGTATTTT. It encodes CSVTGTSGRTDTQYF.

This clonotype was seen only a few times. The V and J genes are TRBV12-5 and TRBJ1-5; 12 bases line up with TRBD1. Germline CDR1 reads LGHNT; CDR2 reads FRNRAP. V lost 5 bases, J lost 4 bases, and 3 bases stayed unmatched. This CDR3 region has 15 residues. This CDR3 reads CASGGGQGANQPQHF. The CDR3, as DNA: TGTGCTAGTGGTGGGGGACAGGGGGCGAATCAGCCCCAGCATTTT.

This clonotype was counted between two and nine times. The chain recombines TRBV6-4 with TRBJ2-7, with TRBD2 as a possible D gene (6 bases). The germline V gene has CDR1 MRHNA and CDR2 SNTAGT. The V end was cut by 6 bases, the J end by 6 bases, with 15 bases between. This CDR3 comprises 13 residues. In DNA form, the CDR3 reads TGTGCCAGCAGCTACGGAGGGCCGGGCGAGCAGTACGTC. This sequence encodes CASSYGGPGEQYV.

A few counts support this clonotype. This chain joins TRBV20-1 and TRBJ2-1; TRBD2 aligns across 10 bases. V was pared by 6 bases and J by 9 bases, with 17 bases of the junction left unmatched. The CDR3 contains 16 residues. CDR1 and CDR2 from the germline V gene are DFQATT and SNEGSKA (reference sequence). Here the CDR3 reads CSAHGSGRVRRSEQFF. The CDR3, as DNA: TGCAGTGCCCATGGGAGCGGGAGGGTTAGGAGAAGTGAGCAGTTCTTC.

The sample holds one count of this clonotype. V is TRBV9 and J is TRBJ1-1; 7 bases match TRBD1. CDR3 length: 15 residues. J was trimmed by 0 bases and V by 2 bases; bases with no gene match: 4. Germline V lookup: CDR1 SGDLS, CDR2 YYNGEE. CDR3 sequence (DNA): TGTGCCAGCAGCGTCGGACAGGTTCTGAACACTGAAGCTTTCTTT. Translating gives CASSVGQVLNTEAFF.

The chain carries TRBV7-9 and TRBJ2-1, with 9 bases matching TRBD2. The CDR3 has 13 amino acids. With 10 bases clipped from V and 4 bases from J, the junction kept 5 bases outside the gene matches. The V gene's germline CDR1 is SEHNR and CDR2 FQNEAQ (reference sequence). The CDR3 loop is CATRLAAYNEQFF. The CDR3 nucleotides are TGTGCCACTAGACTAGCGGCTTACAATGAGCAGTTCTTC.

This rearrangement joins TRBV7-2 to TRBJ2-7; 11 positions agree with TRBD2. The length of the CDR3 is 16 residues. Per germline, CDR1 SGHTA and CDR2 FQGNSA. Trimming removed 5 bases from V and 0 bases from J; junction bases left unmatched: 6. CDR3 coding DNA: TGTGCCAGCAGCGCCGGGCTAGCGGGAGGCTCCTACGAGCAGTACTTC. Translated: CASSAGLAGGSYEQYF. Variable domain in full (rest from reference TRBV7-2 and TRBJ2-7): GAGVSQSPSNKVTEKGKDVELRCDPISGHTALYWYRQSLGQGLEFLIYFQGNSAPDKSGLPSDRFSAERTGGSVSTLTIQRTQQEDSAVYLCASSAGLAGGSYEQYFGPGTRLTVT.

This clonotype was seen repeatedly, ten times or more. The genes are TRBV11-2 and TRBJ2-1; 11 positions agree with TRBD2. The V and J ends lost 3 bases and 8 bases, in that order; junction bases with no gene match: 6. There are 15 residues in the CDR3. Germline loops: CDR1 SGHAT, CDR2 FQNNGV. The CDR3 here is CASSLTSGNRDEQFF. In nucleotides, the CDR3 is TGTGCCAGCAGCTTGACTAGCGGGAATCGCGATGAGCAGTTCTTC.

This clonotype was seen once. The J gene is TRBJ2-3, the V gene TRBV2; maybe TRBD2 (5 bases). CDR1 is SNHLY and CDR2 is FYNNEI in the germline V gene. V was clipped by 7 bases and J by 7 bases, with 18 bases between them. There are 14 residues in the CDR3. The CDR3 DNA reads as TGTGCCAGCAATCAAGCGGAGTCGCACAATACGCAGTATTTT. Protein sequence: CASNQAESHNTQYF.

This chain joins TRBV5-1 and TRBJ2-2; D uncertain. The CDR3 consists of 14 residues. The V end was cut by 4 bases, the J end by 7 bases, with 14 bases between. In germline, CDR1 is SGHRS, CDR2 YFSETQ. The CDR3 bases are TGCGCCAGCAGCGCCGTAGGCACCCTCGGGGAGCTGTTTTTT. Its protein is CASSAVGTLGELFF.

This clonotype came up a few times. CDR3 bases: TGTGCCAGCAGTCTCGGGGGGGTCCGATCACCCCTCCACTTT. Amino acids: CASSLGGVRSPLHF. The chain joins TRBV6-5 to TRBJ1-6; TRBD1 might be the D (5 bases). Trimming removed 5 bases from V and 10 bases from J, with 15 bases in between. Germline CDR1 is MNHEY and CDR2 is SVGAGI. The CDR3 contains 14 residues.

This clonotype showed up just a few times. CDR3 DNA: TGCAGCGTTGAAATAGCGGGAGCGGGAGAGCAGTACTTC. The encoded protein is CSVEIAGAGEQYF. The rearrangement links TRBV29-1 to TRBJ2-7; 9 bases line up with TRBD2. Germline loops: CDR1 SQVTM, CDR2 ANQGSEA. The ends lost 2 bases at V and 7 bases at J; junction bases unmatched: 6. CDR3 length equals 13 residues.

The V and J genes are TRBV27 and TRBJ1-5; 9 nucleotides match TRBD1. CDR3 length: 18 residues. J gave up 6 bases and V 1 base, and 13 bases lay outside the gene matches. Germline V lookup: CDR1 MNHEY, CDR2 SMNVEV (reference sequence). In nucleotides, the CDR3 is TGTGCCAGCAGTTTATTGAGCAAACTAAGACAGGGGGGTCAGCCCCAGCATTTT. It translates to CASSLLSKLRQGGQPQHF.

The genes are TRBV20-1 and TRBJ2-7, with 11 bases that match TRBD1. The CDR3 is 16 amino acids. The J segment lost 2 bases and the V segment lost 3 bases, leaving 9 bases of the junction unmatched. Germline V gene data show CDR1 as DFQATT and CDR2 as SNEGSKA (reference sequence). Here the CDR3 DNA reads TGCAGTGCTAGTCCTCCAACGGGACAGGGGGCCTACGAGCAGTACTTC. Translating it yields CSASPPTGQGAYEQYF.

The chain carries TRBV24-1 and TRBJ2-3; D might be TRBD2 (5 bases). CDR1 KGHDR and CDR2 SFDVKD come from the germline V gene. This CDR3 spans 13 amino acids. Trimming shortened V by 9 bases and J by 2 bases, and 11 bases separated the two germline ends. The CDR3 reads CATASGDTDTQYF. CDR3 DNA: TGTGCCACCGCCAGCGGAGACACAGATACGCAGTATTTT.

The chain is built from TRBV4-1 and TRBJ2-1; D tentatively fits TRBD1 or TRBD2 (5 bases each). This CDR3 comprises 17 residues. Germline-derived CDR1 and CDR2 are MGHRA and YSYEKL. V shed 0 bases and J shed 0 bases, with 12 bases lying between them. The CDR3 nucleotides read TGCGCCAGCAGCCAAGAGAGGGGCGCAAACTCCTACAATGAGCAGTTCTTC. Translation: CASSQERGANSYNEQFF.

V usage is TRBV9 and J usage is TRBJ2-5, with 8 bases lining up with TRBD2. Trimming at V came to 4 bases and at J to 3 bases, leaving 8 bases not matched to a gene. CDR3 length equals 15 residues. The V gene's germline CDR1 is SGDLS and CDR2 YYNGEE. CDR3 nucleotides: TGTGCCAGCAGCATGGGACTAGACGTAGAAGAGACCCAGTACTTC. Encoded protein: CASSMGLDVEETQYF.

The CDR3 spells CASSLGGGSSYEQYV. CDR3 DNA: TGCGCCAGCAGCTTGGGGGGAGGTAGCTCCTACGAGCAGTACGTC. This chain connects TRBV5-1 to TRBJ2-7; tentatively, D is TRBD2 (6 bases). From germline, CDR1 is SGHRS and CDR2 YFSETQ. There are 15 residues in the CDR3. Trimming shortened V by 0 bases and J by 0 bases, and 10 bases separated the two germline ends.

This clonotype was seen only a few times. J is TRBJ2-5 and V is TRBV29-1, with TRBD2 as a possible D gene (5 bases). Per germline, CDR1 SQVTM and CDR2 ANQGSEA. This CDR3 region has 13 residues. Trimming cost V 7 bases and J 2 bases, with 14 bases left between them. The CDR3 bases are TGCAGCGGAAGCCGAGCGGCGCAAGAGACCCAGTACTTC. Residues: CSGSRAAQETQYF.

This clonotype showed up many times. This chain links TRBV27 with TRBJ1-5, with D tentatively TRBD1 (5 bases). This CDR3 has 18 amino acids. Germline V lookup: CDR1 MNHEY, CDR2 SMNVEV (reference sequence). The V end lost 2 bases, the J end lost 0 bases, and 17 bases lay between the germline ends. CDR3 loop: CASSLPVRGRSSNQPQHF. The CDR3 DNA follows: TGTGCCAGCAGTTTACCTGTTCGGGGGAGATCTAGCAATCAGCCCCAGCATTTT.

The table lists this clonotype with many counts. This chain connects TRBV20-1 to TRBJ2-2, with TRBD2 matching over 11 bases. The V gene end was trimmed by 5 bases and the J gene end by 8 bases; junction bases not matched to a gene: 10. CDR1 is DFQATT and CDR2 is SNEGSKA in the germline V gene (reference sequence). The CDR3 loop spans 15 amino acids. CDR3 residues: CSALSSGRAPGELFF. CDR3 nucleotides: TGCAGTGCTCTGAGTAGCGGGAGGGCCCCGGGGGAGCTGTTTTTT.